A selection of T cell receptor beta chains follows, all from one sample in a study of blood T cell repertoires in COVID-19. Clones were sequenced by immunoSEQ multiplex PCR, and TCRdb holds only the in-frame ones, with some missing. The sample has around 300,000 clones; around 89% are singletons. The sequencing sample was made of peripheral blood. The receptors stem from a woman in her forties or fifties with COVID-19, enrolled during active disease. Each CDR3 is given with its conserved first and last residue. A D gene is named only where the DNA matches it firmly. Clone size, where shown, is once, few, many, or a class for clones that have expanded.

j_call: TRBJ1-2
clone_size: NA
v_call: TRBV7-9
d_call: TRBD1
cdr3_aa: CASSQDGTAHYNYGYTF
cdr3_nt: TGTGCCAGCAGTCAGGACGGGACAGCTCATTATAACTATGGCTACACCTTC

j_call: TRBJ1-1
clone_size: NA
v_call: TRBV7-9
d_call: NA
cdr3_aa: CASSQNLPYEAFF
cdr3_nt: TGTGCCAGCAGCCAAAATTTACCCTATGAAGCTTTCTTT

j_call: TRBJ1-2
clone_size: NA
v_call: TRBV6-5
d_call: NA
cdr3_aa: CASRQEGTGNYGYTF
cdr3_nt: TGTGCCAGCAGGCAAGAAGGCACAGGCAACTATGGCTACACCTTC

j_call: TRBJ2-3
clone_size: NA
v_call: TRBV7-6
d_call: NA
cdr3_aa: CASSLGGGAVDTQYF
cdr3_nt: TGTGCCAGCAGCTTAGGTGGCGGGGCGGTAGATACGCAGTATTTT

j_call: TRBJ2-5
clone_size: NA
v_call: TRBV18
d_call: NA
cdr3_aa: CASSPRTLQETQYF
cdr3_nt: TGTGCCAGCTCACCCCGGACATTACAAGAGACCCAGTACTTC

j_call: TRBJ2-2
clone_size: NA
v_call: TRBV9
d_call: TRBD1
cdr3_aa: CASSVLRQGGGSTGELFF
cdr3_nt: TGTGCCAGCAGCGTACTTAGACAGGGGGGAGGTTCCACCGGGGAGCTGTTTTTT

j_call: TRBJ2-7
clone_size: NA
v_call: TRBV18
d_call: TRBD1
cdr3_aa: CASSHIRQGPRYEQYF
cdr3_nt: TGTGCCAGCTCACATATCAGACAGGGTCCCCGCTACGAGCAGTACTTC

j_call: TRBJ2-1
clone_size: NA
v_call: TRBV6-6
d_call: NA
cdr3_aa: CASSYERGEQFF
cdr3_nt: TGTGCCAGCAGTTACGAACGAGGTGAGCAGTTCTTC

j_call: TRBJ1-1
clone_size: NA
v_call: TRBV29-1
d_call: NA
cdr3_aa: CSVEDNSPYAFF
cdr3_nt: TGCAGCGTTGAAGACAACAGCCCGTATGCTTTCTTT

j_call: TRBJ2-7
clone_size: NA
v_call: TRBV30
d_call: NA
cdr3_aa: CAWSVRVYEQYF
cdr3_nt: TGTGCCTGGAGTGTACGCGTCTACGAGCAGTACTTC

j_call: TRBJ2-5
clone_size: NA
v_call: TRBV7-2
d_call: TRBD2
cdr3_aa: CASSFRTSGEETQYF
cdr3_nt: TGTGCCAGCAGCTTTAGGACTAGCGGGGAAGAGACCCAGTACTTC

j_call: TRBJ1-5
clone_size: NA
v_call: TRBV19
d_call: TRBD1
cdr3_aa: CASSGTGVGNQPQHF
cdr3_nt: TGTGCCAGTAGCGGGACAGGGGTGGGCAATCAGCCCCAGCATTTT

j_call: TRBJ2-3
clone_size: NA
v_call: TRBV18
d_call: NA
cdr3_aa: CASSPVGARDTQYF
cdr3_nt: TGTGCCAGCTCCCCCGTGGGGGCAAGGGATACGCAGTATTTT

j_call: TRBJ2-5
clone_size: once
v_call: TRBV5-6
d_call: TRBD2
cdr3_aa: CASSPPGGETQYF
cdr3_nt: TGTGCCAGCAGCCCACCGGGGGGAGAGACCCAGTACTTC

j_call: TRBJ2-7
clone_size: NA
v_call: TRBV19
d_call: TRBD1
cdr3_aa: CASSPQTGSSYEQYF
cdr3_nt: TGTGCCAGTAGTCCCCAGACAGGGAGCTCCTACGAGCAGTACTTC

j_call: TRBJ2-2
clone_size: NA
v_call: TRBV7-3
d_call: NA
cdr3_aa: CASSLTQPIAGGELFF
cdr3_nt: TGTGCCAGCAGCTTAACGCAACCGATAGCCGGCGGGGAGCTGTTTTTT

j_call: TRBJ1-1
clone_size: NA
v_call: TRBV5-1
d_call: TRBD1
cdr3_aa: CASSLAPTGATEAFF
cdr3_nt: TGCGCCAGCAGCTTGGCCCCGACAGGGGCCACTGAAGCTTTCTTT

j_call: TRBJ1-2
clone_size: NA
v_call: TRBV7-9
d_call: TRBD1
cdr3_aa: CASSPPGQVNYGYTF
cdr3_nt: TGTGCCAGCAGCCCACCGGGACAGGTCAACTATGGCTACACCTTC

j_call: TRBJ2-7
clone_size: NA
v_call: TRBV29-1
d_call: TRBD1
cdr3_aa: CSVTRQGPEQYF
cdr3_nt: TGCAGCGTTACCCGACAGGGTCCCGAGCAGTACTTC

j_call: TRBJ2-6
clone_size: NA
v_call: TRBV12-5
d_call: TRBD2
cdr3_aa: CASGPSGTSGANVLTF
cdr3_nt: TGTGCTAGTGGCCCCAGCGGGACCTCTGGGGCCAACGTCCTGACTTTC

j_call: TRBJ1-1
clone_size: once
v_call: TRBV7-9
d_call: NA
cdr3_aa: CASSSVGGETEAFF
cdr3_nt: TGTGCCAGCAGCTCCGTAGGGGGGGAGACTGAAGCTTTCTTT

j_call: TRBJ2-7
clone_size: NA
v_call: TRBV19
d_call: NA
cdr3_aa: CASSISARGAWPGRSYEQYF
cdr3_nt: TGTGCCAGTAGTATATCCGCCCGTGGTGCCTGGCCAGGGAGGTCCTACGAGCAGTACTTC

j_call: TRBJ1-6
clone_size: once
v_call: TRBV6-2/TRBV6-3
d_call: NA
cdr3_aa: CASNPDFLDNSPLHF
cdr3_nt: TGTGCCAGCAACCCAGACTTCCTCGATAATTCACCCCTCCACTTT

j_call: TRBJ2-1
clone_size: NA
v_call: TRBV7-2
d_call: TRBD2
cdr3_aa: CASSLTSGVYNEQFF
cdr3_nt: TGTGCCAGCAGTTTGACTAGCGGGGTTTACAATGAGCAGTTCTTC

j_call: TRBJ2-1
clone_size: once
v_call: TRBV6-5
d_call: NA
cdr3_aa: CASSRGTQGPNEQFF
cdr3_nt: TGTGCCAGCAGCCGCGGGACCCAGGGCCCCAATGAGCAGTTCTTC

j_call: TRBJ1-6
clone_size: NA
v_call: TRBV29-1
d_call: NA
cdr3_aa: CSVLAVINSPLHF
cdr3_nt: TGCAGCGTGCTGGCAGTAATTAATTCACCCCTCCACTTT

j_call: TRBJ2-3
clone_size: NA
v_call: TRBV7-6
d_call: TRBD1
cdr3_aa: CASSPTGILTDTQYF
cdr3_nt: TGTGCCAGCAGCCCGACAGGGATTTTGACAGATACGCAGTATTTT

j_call: TRBJ1-5
clone_size: NA
v_call: TRBV19
d_call: TRBD1
cdr3_aa: CASSPEGQGHQPQHF
cdr3_nt: TGTGCCAGTAGTCCGGAGGGACAGGGCCATCAGCCCCAGCATTTT

j_call: TRBJ1-1
clone_size: NA
v_call: TRBV7-8
d_call: NA
cdr3_aa: CASSLARAGRTEAFF
cdr3_nt: TGTGCCAGCAGCTTAGCCAGGGCTGGGAGGACTGAAGCTTTCTTT

j_call: TRBJ2-3
clone_size: once
v_call: TRBV6-2/TRBV6-3
d_call: TRBD2
cdr3_aa: CASSLGDYYTQYF
cdr3_nt: TGTGCCAGCAGTTTGGGGGACTATTATACGCAGTATTTT

j_call: TRBJ1-3
clone_size: NA
v_call: TRBV6-1
d_call: NA
cdr3_aa: CASSEGGAGNTIYF
cdr3_nt: TGTGCCAGCAGTGAAGGCGGGGCTGGAAACACCATATATTTT

j_call: TRBJ1-1
clone_size: NA
v_call: TRBV5-5
d_call: TRBD1
cdr3_aa: CASSLAYRGTTEAFF
cdr3_nt: TGTGCCAGCAGCTTGGCCTACAGGGGCACCACTGAAGCTTTCTTT

j_call: TRBJ1-3
clone_size: NA
v_call: TRBV5-1
d_call: NA
cdr3_aa: CASSQGGRNSGNTIYF
cdr3_nt: TGCGCCAGCAGTCAAGGGGGAAGGAACAGCGGAAACACCATATATTTT

j_call: TRBJ1-1
clone_size: NA
v_call: TRBV3-1/TRBV3-2
d_call: NA
cdr3_aa: CASSQDPGVDTEAFF
cdr3_nt: TGTGCCAGCAGCCAAGATCCGGGGGTGGACACTGAAGCTTTCTTT

j_call: TRBJ1-4
clone_size: once
v_call: TRBV5-1
d_call: NA
cdr3_aa: CASSFTGPNEKLFF
cdr3_nt: TGCGCCAGCAGCTTCACAGGTCCTAATGAAAAACTGTTTTTT

j_call: TRBJ1-5
clone_size: NA
v_call: TRBV11-2
d_call: TRBD1
cdr3_aa: CASSLVGQNQPQHF
cdr3_nt: TGTGCCAGCAGCTTAGTGGGACAGAATCAGCCCCAGCATTTT

j_call: TRBJ2-1
clone_size: NA
v_call: TRBV10-3
d_call: TRBD2
cdr3_aa: CAIMEVAGGVNNEQFF
cdr3_nt: TGTGCCATCATGGAGGTAGCGGGAGGGGTAAACAATGAGCAGTTCTTC

j_call: TRBJ2-6
clone_size: NA
v_call: TRBV4-2
d_call: NA
cdr3_aa: CASSPAAGANVLTF
cdr3_nt: TGTGCCAGCAGCCCGGCGGCTGGGGCCAACGTCCTGACTTTC

j_call: TRBJ2-7
clone_size: NA
v_call: TRBV30
d_call: TRBD2
cdr3_aa: CAWSLYMTSGRYYEQYF
cdr3_nt: TGTGCCTGGAGTCTGTATATGACTAGCGGGAGGTACTACGAGCAGTACTTC

j_call: TRBJ1-6
clone_size: NA
v_call: TRBV3-1/TRBV3-2
d_call: NA
cdr3_aa: CASSKSWSAPLHF
cdr3_nt: TGCGCCAGCAGCAAGAGTTGGTCGGCACCCCTCCACTTT

j_call: TRBJ2-1
clone_size: NA
v_call: TRBV9
d_call: NA
cdr3_aa: CASSEGGGADEQFF
cdr3_nt: TGTGCCAGCAGCGAGGGCGGCGGGGCCGATGAGCAGTTCTTC

j_call: TRBJ2-3
clone_size: NA
v_call: TRBV21-1
d_call: NA
cdr3_aa: CASSKAGKRERTDTQYF
cdr3_nt: TGTGCCAGCAGCAAAGCGGGGAAGCGGGAGCGCACAGATACGCAGTATTTT

j_call: TRBJ1-2
clone_size: NA
v_call: TRBV6-5
d_call: TRBD1
cdr3_aa: CASSYETGTYGYTF
cdr3_nt: TGTGCCAGCAGTTATGAGACAGGGACCTATGGCTACACCTTC

j_call: TRBJ1-2
clone_size: NA
v_call: TRBV4-2
d_call: TRBD1
cdr3_aa: CASSPQGAENYGYTF
cdr3_nt: TGTGCCAGCAGCCCCCAGGGGGCTGAGAACTATGGCTACACCTTC

j_call: TRBJ2-7
clone_size: NA
v_call: TRBV19
d_call: TRBD2
cdr3_aa: CATSPWGEGTYEQYF
cdr3_nt: TGTGCCACAAGCCCGTGGGGGGAGGGAACCTACGAGCAGTACTTC

j_call: TRBJ2-3
clone_size: NA
v_call: TRBV14
d_call: NA
cdr3_aa: CASSQDRGGTDTQYF
cdr3_nt: TGTGCCAGCAGCCAAGACCGCGGGGGCACAGATACGCAGTATTTT

j_call: TRBJ2-7
clone_size: NA
v_call: TRBV4-2
d_call: TRBD1
cdr3_aa: CASSLGQGAYEQYF
cdr3_nt: TGTGCCAGCAGCCTTGGACAGGGGGCCTACGAGCAGTACTTC

j_call: TRBJ1-2
clone_size: NA
v_call: TRBV7-2
d_call: TRBD1
cdr3_aa: CASSLPQGVGYGYTF
cdr3_nt: TGTGCCAGCAGCCTACCACAGGGGGTTGGCTATGGCTACACCTTC

j_call: TRBJ2-1
clone_size: NA
v_call: TRBV5-1
d_call: TRBD2
cdr3_aa: CASSRDYYNEQFF
cdr3_nt: TGCGCCAGCAGCAGGGACTACTACAATGAGCAGTTCTTC

j_call: TRBJ2-5
clone_size: NA
v_call: TRBV9
d_call: TRBD2
cdr3_aa: CASSVNSGRHETQYF
cdr3_nt: TGTGCCAGCAGCGTCAATAGCGGGAGACACGAGACCCAGTACTTC

j_call: TRBJ2-3
clone_size: NA
v_call: TRBV15
d_call: TRBD2
cdr3_aa: CATSLYREGPDTQYF
cdr3_nt: TGTGCCACCAGCCTCTACCGGGAGGGCCCAGATACGCAGTATTTT